The 21 T cell receptor beta chains reported below all come from one sample, sequenced in a study of OX40 agonist ivuxolimab in advanced cancers. The data were produced by immunoSEQ multiplex PCR, yet TCRdb's version contains in-frame clones alone and is incomplete. The profile shows around 80,000 clones, 75% to 90% of them singletons. Sequenced material: CD4+ or CD8+ T cells sorted from blood, taken in a trial of the OX40 agonist ivuxolimab. These TCRs come from an adult with an advanced solid tumor such as melanoma, head and neck, liver or kidney cancer.

The rearrangement joins TRBV28 to TRBJ2-7; possibly TRBD2 for D (5 bases). The V gene lost 3 bases and the J gene lost 4 bases, with 10 bases spanning the gap. Germline V CDR1 and CDR2: MDHEN, SYDVKM. The CDR3 contains 13 residues. The CDR3 region has the DNA TGTGCCAGCAGTTTGCCGGGGAATTACGAGCAGTACTTC. The encoded protein is CASSLPGNYEQYF.

This clone was seen a few times. The chain combines TRBV19 with TRBJ2-3, with 8 bases aligning to TRBD1. The CDR3 contains 13 residues. The trim removed 4 bases at V and 4 bases at J, leaving 1 base unmatched. The V gene's germline CDR1 is LNHDA and CDR2 SQIVND (reference sequence). CDR3 protein: CASSTDRADTQYF. The CDR3 DNA sequence: TGTGCCAGTAGTACGGACAGGGCAGATACGCAGTATTTT.

The chain has TRBV10-3 and TRBJ2-1, with 7 bases fitting TRBD1. V was pared by 7 bases and J by 6 bases, with 12 bases of the junction left unmatched. CDR3 length: 15 residues. CDR1 is ENHRY, CDR2 SYGVKD, per germline. The CDR3: CAITQGLEGLNEQFF. The CDR3 bases are TGTGCCATCACACAGGGGCTAGAGGGGCTCAATGAGCAGTTCTTC.

The J gene is TRBJ2-2, the V gene TRBV6-5; 10 bases line up with TRBD1. This CDR3 has 15 amino acids. Germline CDR1 MNHEY, CDR2 SVGAGI. Losses at the gene ends were 2 bases for V and 7 bases for J; bases not matched to a gene: 4. In nucleotides, the CDR3 is TGTGCCAGCAGTTACGACAGGGGGCCAGGCGGGGAGCTGTTTTTT. Translated: CASSYDRGPGGELFF.

V usage is TRBV12-5 and J usage is TRBJ2-2, with TRBD2 identical over 9 bases. CDR1 is LGHNT, CDR2 FRNRAP, per germline. The CDR3 totals 16 residues. After removal of 2 bases from V and 6 bases from J, the junction contained 7 bases not matched to a gene. CDR3: CASGLFMGLASGELFF. As DNA, the CDR3 is TGTGCTAGTGGTTTGTTTATGGGACTAGCCTCCGGGGAGCTGTTTTTT.

The V and J genes are TRBV7-2 and TRBJ2-5, with a tentative D call TRBD2 (7 bases). The germline V gene encodes CDR1 SGHTA and CDR2 FQGNSA. The CDR3 length is 14 residues. V gave up 5 bases and J gave up 5 bases, with 15 bases separating them. This chain's CDR3 is CASSPPGGHETQYF. In DNA form, the CDR3 reads TGTGCCAGCAGCCCCCCGGGGGGCCACGAGACCCAGTACTTC.

The rearrangement links TRBV7-9 to TRBJ1-2, with TRBD1 as a possible D gene (5 bases). V was cut by 3 bases and J by 3 bases, with 11 bases left in between. The CDR3 is 14 amino acids. CDR1 is SEHNR, CDR2 FQNEAQ, per germline (reference sequence). This CDR3 reads CASSFGAGHYGYTF. Here the CDR3 DNA reads TGTGCCAGCAGCTTTGGGGCAGGGCACTATGGCTACACCTTC.

V usage is TRBV28 and J usage is TRBJ2-2, with D unresolved. The ends were cut back, 10 bases at V and 1 base at J, with 10 bases in the middle. The germline V gene encodes CDR1 MDHEN and CDR2 SYDVKM. This CDR3 has 13 residues. DNA of the CDR3: TGTGCCACCCCGGACGGGAACACCGGGGAGCTGTTTTTT. Translating it yields CATPDGNTGELFF. Together with reference TRBV28 and TRBJ2-2, the CDR3 gives the full variable domain: DVKVTQSSRYLVKRTGEKVFLECVQDMDHENMFWYRQDPGLGLRLIYFSYDVKMKEKGDIPEGYSVSREKKERFSLILESASTNQTSMYLCATPDGNTGELFFGEGSRLTVL.

The rearrangement uses TRBV6-6 and TRBJ2-7; 8 bases fit TRBD2. With V trimmed by 4 bases and J by 1 base, 3 bases remained unmatched. CDR1 and CDR2 from the germline V gene are MNHNY and SVGAGI (reference sequence). CDR3 length: 14 amino acids. CDR3 sequence reads: CASSSREGSYEQYF. The CDR3 nucleotides read TGTGCCAGCAGTTCTCGGGAGGGATCCTACGAGCAGTACTTC.

V gene TRBV19 combines with J gene TRBJ1-2; possible D gene TRBD1, 6 bases. V shed 7 bases and J shed 6 bases, with 18 bases lying between them. Germline CDR1 is LNHDA and CDR2 is SQIVND (reference sequence). The CDR3 has 14 amino acids. For the CDR3, the DNA is TGTGCCAGTACCACAACCATCGGGGGCAATGGCTACACCTTC. Translated: CASTTTIGGNGYTF.

J is TRBJ1-4 and V is TRBV2; a weak D match, TRBD1 (6 bases). V dropped 6 bases and J dropped 3 bases, with 11 bases sitting between them. CDR3 length equals 14 residues. Germline loops: CDR1 SNHLY, CDR2 FYNNEI. The CDR3 DNA reads as TGTGCCAGCAGCCTCAGGGGCTCTAATGAAAAACTGTTTTTT. Translation: CASSLRGSNEKLFF. The variable domain in full, completed from reference TRBV2 and TRBJ1-4, reads EPEVTQTPSHQVTQMGQEVILRCVPISNHLYFYWYRQILGQKVEFLVSFYNNEISEKSEIFDDQFSVERPDGSNFTLKIRSTKLEDSAMYFCASSLRGSNEKLFFGSGTQLSVL.

The genes are TRBV7-9 and TRBJ2-7; unclear D gene. This CDR3 spans 14 amino acids. Germline lookup yields CDR1 SEHNR and CDR2 FQNEAQ (reference sequence). The V gene lost 3 bases and the J gene lost 0 bases, with 9 bases spanning the gap. In DNA form, the CDR3 reads TGTGCCAGCAGCTTCGCCATTAGCTCCTACGAGCAGTACTTC. Translated, it gives CASSFAISSYEQYF.

Here the CDR3 reads CASSSGPFGNTIYF. In DNA form, the CDR3 reads TGTGCCAGCAGCTCCGGACCGTTTGGAAACACCATATATTTT. The genes are TRBV5-4 and TRBJ1-3; D gene uncertain. The CDR3 has 14 residues. V was pared by 3 bases and J by 3 bases, with 10 bases between. Germline V gene data show CDR1 as SGHNT and CDR2 as YYREEE (reference sequence).

Here the CDR3 DNA reads TGTGCAAGTAACAGGGATCAGCCCCAGCATTTT. It is translated as CASNRDQPQHF. This sequence joins TRBV12-2 and TRBJ1-5; the table's D gene call, TRBD1, was not cross checked with the DNA. TRBV12-2 is labeled a pseudogene. The CDR3 is made up of 11 amino acids.

V usage is TRBV28 and J usage is TRBJ2-1, with 8 bases lining up with TRBD1. Looked up from germline, CDR1 is MDHEN and CDR2 is SYDVKM. V lost 4 bases and J lost 8; bases outside the gene matches: 7. This CDR3 has 14 residues. The CDR3 region is CASSSAGTGHEQFF. CDR3 nucleotide sequence: TGTGCCAGCAGTTCGGCCGGGACAGGCCATGAGCAGTTCTTC.

The chain couples TRBV19 to TRBJ2-6, with TRBD1 as a possible D gene (5 bases). CDR1 is LNHDA and CDR2 is SQIVND in the germline V gene (reference sequence). This CDR3 region has 15 residues. V was clipped by 7 bases and J by 0 bases, with 10 bases between them. The CDR3 here is CASKTATSGANVLTF. The CDR3 DNA follows: TGTGCCAGTAAGACAGCCACCTCTGGGGCCAACGTCCTGACTTTC.

The chain couples TRBV30 to TRBJ2-7, with D possibly TRBD1 on 6 matching bases. CDR3 size: 12 residues. V was cut by 3 bases and J by 6 bases, with 12 bases left in between. The germline CDR1 and CDR2 sequences are GTSNPN and SVGIG (reference sequence). For the CDR3, the DNA is TGTGCCTGGAGGAACAGGGATAGCGAGCAGTACTTC. Encoded protein: CAWRNRDSEQYF.

This clone showed up just a few times. The chain links TRBV6-5 to TRBJ1-1, with 8 bases identical to TRBD1. J gave up 1 base and V 0 bases, and 1 base lay outside the gene matches. Germline CDR1 reads MNHEY; CDR2 reads SVGAGI. This CDR3 region has 15 residues. CDR3 DNA: TGTGCCAGCAGTTACTCCGGACAGGGGAACACTGAAGCTTTCTTT. Residues: CASSYSGQGNTEAFF.

In DNA form, the CDR3 reads TGTGCCATCAGAGACAGGGTGTATCAGCCCCAGCATTTT. Protein product: CAIRDRVYQPQHF. The chain recombines TRBV10-3 with TRBJ1-5, with TRBD1 identical over 7 bases. Germline CDR1 ENHRY, CDR2 SYGVKD. Germline trimming cut 6 bases from V and 5 bases from J; bases unmatched to any gene: 4. This CDR3 region has 13 residues.

The V call is TRBV11-2, the J call TRBJ1-3; D gene uncertain. This CDR3 spans 15 amino acids. V was clipped by 5 bases and J by 0 bases, with 11 bases between them. In germline, CDR1 is SGHAT, CDR2 FQNNGV. The DNA of the CDR3 is TGTGCCAGCAGCCCTACCGTTGGCTCTGGAAACACCATATATTTT. Protein sequence: CASSPTVGSGNTIYF.

The chain carries TRBV6-5 and TRBJ1-4; 8 positions match TRBD1. Per the germline V gene, CDR1 is MNHEY and CDR2 is SVGAGI. CDR3 size: 15 residues. With V trimmed by 5 bases and J by 1 base, 3 bases remained unmatched. The CDR3 loop is CASSLGQGTNEKLFF. CDR3 nucleotide sequence: TGTGCCAGCAGTCTTGGACAGGGAACTAATGAAAAACTGTTTTTT.